This T cell receptor (beta chain) emerged from a study of response to subunit inactivated influenza vaccine. Germline CDR1 and CDR2: SGHRS and YFSETQ. Trimming took off 1 base at V and 3 bases at J, with 7 bases between the two ends. CDR3 size: 13 residues. Findings and limits, study-wide: The authors proposed limited new T cell recruitment per seasonal influenza vaccination.

This clonotype has ten or more counts. What it recognizes is unknown. TCRdb re-called the RT-PCR reads through MiXCR, storing one row per CDR3 protein. Of approximately 730,000 distinct CDR3 sequences in the sample, roughly 13% were seen once. The sample here was PBMCs from blood, taken about 14 days before vaccination. The TCR was taken from a middle-aged man who received an inactivated influenza vaccine. This chain connects TRBV5-1 to TRBJ2-5; tentative D call: TRBD2 (5 bases). CDR3 DNA sequence: TGCGCCAGCAGCTTGCTCGGGGAAGAGACCCAGTACTTC. Translating gives CASSLLGEETQYF.